The source of this T cell receptor (beta chain) is a study of OX40 agonist ivuxolimab in advanced cancers. Study details: A diagnosis of hepatocellular carcinoma, melanoma, renal cell or head and neck cancer was present in dose-escalation patients.

The study's findings and limits: Relative to CD4+ cells, CD8+ T cells on average had more expanded clones.

Method: immunoSEQ multiplex PCR; TCRdb's copy keeps in-frame clones and lacks some. Of some 65,000 clones listed, 70% to 80% were seen once; the top ten hold around 1.6%. V was clipped by 7 bases and J by 3 bases; unmatched bases: 6. The germline V gene has CDR1 SNHLY and CDR2 FYNNEI. The CDR3 has 14 amino acids. On this clone: Its antigen is as yet unknown.

V usage is TRBV2 and J usage is TRBJ1-5; 7 bases are a match to TRBD1. The sequence was obtained from an adult with an advanced solid tumor such as melanoma, head and neck, liver or kidney cancer. This specimen was CD4+ or CD8+ T cells sorted from blood, taken in a trial of the OX40 agonist ivuxolimab. CDR3 region: CASTRDSYNQPQHF. DNA for the CDR3: TGTGCCAGCACACGGGACAGCTACAATCAGCCCCAGCATTTT.